This is a list of T cell receptor beta chains from one sample in a study of vaccination and CD4 T cells after COVID-19. These receptors have no known antigen. One entry per CDR3 protein, called by TCRdb with MiXCR from the PCR reads. The sample has under 25,000 distinct CDR3 sequences, 40% seen once. Sequences were derived from CD4+ T cells from blood, cultured in vitro, sampled after SARS-CoV-2 vaccination. All receptors derive from a human donor who had recovered from COVID-19. Both conserved end residues are part of each CDR3. D genes are given only for firm matches. Rows may omit the clone size; those that give it use once, few, many or a size class.

j_call d_call v_call clone_size cdr3_aa cdr3_nt
TRBJ1-5 NA TRBV2 NA CASSQGDSNQPQHF TGTGCCAGCAGCCAAGGAGATAGCAATCAGCCCCAGCATTTT
TRBJ2-3 NA TRBV7-2 NA CASSLNGRPTDTQYF TGTGCCAGCAGCTTGAACGGCAGGCCCACAGATACGCAGTATTTT
TRBJ1-5 NA TRBV6-1 NA CASSEATRGLVRDNQPQHF TGTGCCAGCAGTGAAGCGACAAGGGGTTTGGTCAGAGACAATCAGCCCCAGCATTTT
TRBJ1-1 NA TRBV6-2/TRBV6-3 NA CASSSFGWTEAFF TGTGCCAGCAGTTCCTTCGGTTGGACTGAAGCTTTCTTT
TRBJ2-7 NA TRBV14 NA CASSLGPLPSYEQYF TGTGCCAGCAGCCTGGGACCATTACCCTCCTACGAGCAGTACTTC
TRBJ2-5 TRBD2 TRBV10-2 few CASSRLAGLQETQYF TGCGCCAGCAGCAGACTAGCGGGCCTCCAAGAGACCCAGTACTTC
TRBJ2-5 NA TRBV19 few CASSMVRGETQYF TGTGCCAGTAGTATGGTCCGAGGGGAGACCCAGTACTTC
TRBJ1-3 NA TRBV7-2 few CASSLEVGSGNTIYF TGTGCCAGCAGCTTAGAGGTGGGCTCTGGAAACACCATATATTTT
TRBJ2-1 NA TRBV11-1 NA CASSSTGVWEQFF TGTGCCAGCAGCTCTACAGGAGTATGGGAGCAGTTCTTC
TRBJ2-5 NA TRBV29-1 NA CSGTVTGETQYF TGCAGCGGGACAGTGACGGGCGAGACCCAGTACTTC
TRBJ1-5 NA TRBV2 NA CASSEQGSRGNQPQHF TGTGCCAGCAGTGAACAGGGGTCCCGGGGCAATCAGCCCCAGCATTTT
TRBJ1-1 NA TRBV6-2/TRBV6-3 few CASSYGGANTEAFF TGTGCCAGCAGTTACGGGGGGGCTAACACTGAAGCTTTCTTT
TRBJ1-6 NA TRBV30 NA CAWSRGQGINSPLHF TGTGCCTGGAGTCGGGGGCAGGGCATTAATTCACCCCTCCACTTT
TRBJ1-1 NA TRBV28 NA CASSWGFEAFF TGTGCCAGCAGTTGGGGGTTTGAAGCTTTCTTT
TRBJ1-3 TRBD1 TRBV15 NA CATSRGTGIPGNAIYF TGTGCCACCAGCAGAGGGACAGGGATCCCTGGAAACGCCATATATTTT
TRBJ1-2 NA TRBV7-2 NA CASSLSPVPLYGYTF TGTGCCAGCAGCTTATCACCGGTCCCCCTCTATGGCTACACCTTC
TRBJ2-7 NA TRBV19 few CASSARTASYEQYF TGTGCCAGTAGTGCCCGGACAGCCTCCTACGAGCAGTACTTC
TRBJ1-2 TRBD1 TRBV10-3 NA CAISRGQGYGYTF TGTGCCATCAGCCGGGGACAGGGGTATGGCTACACCTTC
TRBJ2-1 TRBD2 TRBV11-3 NA CASSFSGRTNEQFF TGTGCCAGCAGCTTTAGCGGGAGAACGAATGAGCAGTTCTTC
TRBJ2-1 NA TRBV15 NA CATSRDLWGATRNEQFF TGTGCCACCAGCAGAGATCTATGGGGGGCAACTAGGAATGAGCAGTTCTTC
TRBJ1-3 NA TRBV7-9 NA CASSLGGRPGNTIYF TGTGCCAGCAGCTTAGGGGGGAGGCCCGGAAACACCATATATTTT
TRBJ2-3 NA TRBV2 few CASSEWGRNVDTQYF TGTGCCAGCAGTGAATGGGGTAGAAACGTGGATACGCAGTATTTT
TRBJ1-1 TRBD1 TRBV20-1 NA CSARRGQGYTEAFF TGCAGTGCTAGGAGGGGACAGGGCTACACTGAAGCTTTCTTT
TRBJ1-1 NA TRBV18 NA CASSPPAGSTEAFF TGTGCCAGCTCACCCCCTGCGGGGAGCACTGAAGCTTTCTTT
TRBJ1-1 NA TRBV6-5 few CASSYSRANTEAFF TGTGCCAGCAGTTACTCTCGAGCGAACACTGAAGCTTTCTTT
TRBJ2-1 NA TRBV30 NA CAWSGGLRYNEQFF TGTGCCTGGAGTGGGGGACTGCGCTACAATGAGCAGTTCTTC
TRBJ2-3 NA TRBV18 NA CASSPAHERSTDTQYF TGTGCCAGCTCACCCGCCCACGAGCGGAGCACAGATACGCAGTATTTT
TRBJ2-7 TRBD1 TRBV20-1 NA CSAYGGQGYEQYF TGCAGTGCTTACGGGGGACAGGGGTACGAGCAGTACTTC
TRBJ1-2 NA TRBV6-1 NA CASSEVASTYGYTF TGTGCCAGCAGTGAAGTCGCGAGCACCTATGGCTACACCTTC
TRBJ2-7 NA TRBV11-2 NA CASTLGRQFYEQYF TGTGCCAGCACCCTGGGACGACAGTTCTACGAGCAGTACTTC
TRBJ1-2 NA TRBV19 few CASSQDGAGGYTF TGTGCCAGTAGCCAGGACGGGGCCGGTGGCTACACCTTC
TRBJ2-7 NA TRBV25-1 few CASSSGTFSYEQYF TGTGCCAGCAGTTCAGGGACCTTCTCCTACGAGCAGTACTTC
TRBJ1-2 NA TRBV6-2/TRBV6-3 NA CASSGSQGNYGYTF TGTGCCAGCAGCGGTTCACAGGGTAACTATGGCTACACCTTC
TRBJ2-7 TRBD1 TRBV6-2/TRBV6-3 NA CASSWTGGTYEQYF TGTGCCAGCAGTTGGACAGGGGGAACCTACGAGCAGTACTTC
TRBJ1-5 NA TRBV12-3/TRBV12-4 few CASSPEPSPQHF TGTGCCAGCAGCCCGGAGCCTTCGCCCCAGCATTTT
TRBJ1-2 TRBD1 TRBV24-1 few CATSDWTGNYGYTF TGTGCCACCAGTGATTGGACAGGGAACTATGGCTACACCTTC
TRBJ2-7 NA TRBV11-3 NA CASSLASGEQYF TGTGCCAGCAGTCTAGCGTCAGGCGAGCAGTACTTC
TRBJ2-7 NA TRBV6-1 few CASSRTSYEQYF TGTGCCAGCTCGAGGACCTCCTACGAGCAGTACTTC
TRBJ2-1 TRBD2 TRBV25-1 NA CASSETRTSGQFF TGTGCCAGCAGTGAAACTCGGACTAGCGGGCAGTTCTTC
TRBJ1-2 NA TRBV28 NA CASSVGVYGYTF TGTGCCAGCAGTGTAGGTGTCTATGGCTACACCTTC
TRBJ1-2 NA TRBV5-4 NA CASSLIGVGYTF TGTGCCAGCAGCTTGATAGGGGTAGGCTACACCTTC
TRBJ2-7 NA TRBV12-3/TRBV12-4 NA CASSLIEWTTKGAYEQYF TGTGCCAGCAGTTTAATCGAATGGACTACAAAAGGGGCCTACGAGCAGTACTTC
TRBJ1-5 NA TRBV7-2 few CASSMRGDQPQHF TGTGCCAGCAGCATGCGGGGGGATCAGCCCCAGCATTTT
TRBJ2-4 NA TRBV28 few CASRPGGSKNIQYF TGTGCCAGCAGGCCGGGGGGCTCCAAAAACATTCAGTACTTC
TRBJ1-2 NA TRBV20-1 few CSAVRPIPIRGYTF TGCAGTGCTGTACGACCGATCCCTATACGAGGCTACACCTTC
TRBJ2-7 TRBD1 TRBV6-1 NA CASREGARLPYEQYF TGTGCCAGCAGAGAGGGGGCGCGATTACCCTACGAGCAGTACTTC
TRBJ2-1 TRBD1 TRBV20-1 NA CSARLSGTGDWSEQFF TGCAGTGCCAGATTGTCCGGGACAGGAGACTGGAGTGAGCAGTTCTTC
TRBJ1-6 NA TRBV28 NA CASSPRDSGSSYNSPLHF TGTGCCAGCAGCCCGCGGGACTCCGGGAGCTCCTATAATTCACCCCTCCACTTT
TRBJ2-7 TRBD2 TRBV28 NA CASSLEVVGTRETYEQYF TGTGCCAGCAGTTTAGAGGTCGTGGGGACTAGAGAAACCTACGAGCAGTACTTC
TRBJ2-4 NA TRBV20-1 NA CSATSTPGSSAKNIQYF TGCAGTGCTACCTCTACACCCGGGAGTTCAGCCAAAAACATTCAGTACTTC
TRBJ1-5 NA TRBV9 NA CASSAGTSLDQPQHF TGTGCCAGCAGCGCGGGGACCTCACTCGATCAGCCCCAGCATTTT
TRBJ1-2 TRBD1 TRBV18 NA CASSPIDRAGYGYTF TGTGCCAGCTCACCTATAGACAGGGCTGGCTATGGCTACACCTTC
TRBJ2-7 NA TRBV28 NA CASSLGGSSYEQYF TGTGCCAGCAGTTTAGGGGGTAGCTCCTACGAGCAGTACTTC